The subject of this entry is one TCR beta chain. What antigen it recognizes has not been identified. Base-call qualities are not available, and no considerably larger clone is one nucleotide away. The data are from a study of blood T cell repertoires in COVID-19 (TCRdb year 2020). Regarding the complete study: Collaborator samples came from the United States, Italy and Spain and covered acute and convalescent phases of COVID-19. The material from the prospective study consisted of cDNA or gDNA derived from T cells, B-cell-depleted T cells, or PBMCs. Deeply sampled blood TCRbeta repertoires from subjects exposed to, actively infected with, or recovered from COVID-19 were included in the dataset. A freely available public database, intended as a resource for researchers studying the immune response to SARS-CoV-2, is where the repertoires were released. The samples were drawn from two sources: the first 160 participants of the ongoing ImmuneRACE study, and about 1,300 subjects contributed by 6 global collaborators. The sample metadata nearly always contained a de-identified subject ID, COVID-19 status, age in years and sex. HLA class I and class II types, where available, came from metadata supplied by the sample provider rather than from assay-based typing.

The immunoSEQ Assay, a bias-controlled multiplex PCR, was used to amplify TCRbeta CDR3 regions from genomic DNA. The authors' analysis ran thus. Nucleated cell counts per sample were estimated from amplification of reference gene primers within the assay. To quantify the absolute abundance of each unique TCRbeta CDR3 rearrangement, sequence reads were collapsed and filtered. For each sample, productive Simpson clonality was calculated as the square root of Simpson's diversity index over productive rearrangements. The clones in this table, taken by TCRdb from immuneACCESS, are in-frame only. Not every clone is retained; where verified, under half of the shortfall comes from an unresolved V gene, and the cause of the rest is unknown. V, J and clone size are those of that table, while D and trimming were read from the DNA. This sample comprises fewer than 250,000 clones, 87% of them detected only once. The ten largest clones capture roughly 2.6% of the sample.

V trim: 3 bases; J trim: 1 base; unmatched bases: 6. Based on the germline V gene, the CDR1 and CDR2 sequences are SGHTS and YDEGEE. From the cysteine up to the phenylalanine, the CDR3 has a length of 15 residues. CDR3 DNA only is kept here, 45 bases in frame from base 1. Results and caveats for the whole study, not just this receptor: The amount of clinical and demographic metadata varied by source and participant and was provided uncurated.

Enrolling through a virtual design, the prospective study's participants ranged in age from roughly 18 to 90 years and lived across 24 United States geographic areas. In the prospective study, cohorts were assigned on the basis of participant-reported clinical history obtained from a screening survey and a study questionnaire. Mobile phlebotomists in the prospective study collected whole blood, serum and a nasopharyngeal or oropharyngeal swab from every participant. Additional blood draws and questionnaires over an approximately 2-month period could optionally be provided by prospective study participants. Before DNA extraction, blood samples from the prospective study were shipped at room temperature or frozen.

The source of this sequence is a woman in her 30s with acute COVID-19. The receptor chain draws on TRBV5-8 and TRBJ1-1, with TRBD1 identical over 7 junction bases. Sample: PBMCs or T cells enriched from blood (not recorded which). The DNA is as follows: TGTGCCAGCAGCTACCGACAGGGACCGAACACTGAAGCTTTCTTT. The encoded protein is CASSYRQGPNTEAFF.